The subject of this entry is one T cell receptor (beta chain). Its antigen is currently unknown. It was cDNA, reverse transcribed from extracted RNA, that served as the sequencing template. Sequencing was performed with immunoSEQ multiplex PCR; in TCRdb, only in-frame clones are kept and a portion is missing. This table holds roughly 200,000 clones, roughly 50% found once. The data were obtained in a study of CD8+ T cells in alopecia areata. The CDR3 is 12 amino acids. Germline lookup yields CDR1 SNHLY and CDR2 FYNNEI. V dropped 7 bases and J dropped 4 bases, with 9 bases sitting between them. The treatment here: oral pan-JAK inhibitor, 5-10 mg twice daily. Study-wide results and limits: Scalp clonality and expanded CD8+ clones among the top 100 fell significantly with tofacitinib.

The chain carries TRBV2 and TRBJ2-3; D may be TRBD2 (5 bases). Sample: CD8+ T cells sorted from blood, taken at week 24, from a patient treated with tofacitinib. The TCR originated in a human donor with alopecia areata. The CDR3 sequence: CASTGVADTQYF. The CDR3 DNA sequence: TGTGCCAGCACCGGGGTTGCAGATACGCAGTATTTT.